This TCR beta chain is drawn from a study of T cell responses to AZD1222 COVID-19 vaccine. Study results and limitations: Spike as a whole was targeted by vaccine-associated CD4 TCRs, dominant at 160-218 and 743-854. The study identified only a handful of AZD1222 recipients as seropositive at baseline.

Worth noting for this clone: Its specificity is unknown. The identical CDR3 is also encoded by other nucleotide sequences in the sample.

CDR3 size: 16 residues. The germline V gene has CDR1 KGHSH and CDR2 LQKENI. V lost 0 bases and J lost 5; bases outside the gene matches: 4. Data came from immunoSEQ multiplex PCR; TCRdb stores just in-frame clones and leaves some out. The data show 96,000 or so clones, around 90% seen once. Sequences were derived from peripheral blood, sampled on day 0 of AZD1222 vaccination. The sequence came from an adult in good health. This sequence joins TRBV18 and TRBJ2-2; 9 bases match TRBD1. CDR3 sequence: CASSPPGQGGTGELFF. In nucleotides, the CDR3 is TGTGCCAGCTCACCACCGGGACAGGGAGGTACCGGGGAGCTGTTTTTT.